This T cell receptor beta chain was recovered during a study of identical twins. TCRdb re-called the 5' RACE reads with MiXCR, one entry per CDR3 protein. Of 430,000 or so distinct CDR3 sequences in the sample, roughly a quarter were seen once. This CDR3 region has 14 residues. V was cut by 4 bases and J by 7 bases, with 18 bases left in between. Germline CDR1 SGHRS, CDR2 YFSETQ. These sequences were also reported in another study, on T cells expressing NK-cell markers.

Sequences were obtained from CD4+ T cells sorted from blood. The chain couples TRBV5-1 to TRBJ2-7; tentatively, D is TRBD2 (5 bases). The TCR sequence derives from a woman younger than 35 in good health. The CDR3 here is CASSPLDGSGEQYF. CDR3 DNA sequence: TGCGCCAGCAGCCCCTTGGATGGGAGTGGAGAGCAGTACTTC.